Presented here are 30 T cell receptor beta chains from one specimen sequenced in a study of blood T cell repertoires in COVID-19. Assay used: immunoSEQ multiplex PCR; TCRdb lists only in-frame clones, some missing. The sample has about 160,000 clones, roughly nine tenths seen once. Sequencing input: PBMCs or T cells enriched from blood (not recorded which). The receptors were gathered from a woman aged 50 to 60 who had recovered from COVID-19.

This chain links TRBV12-3 or TRBV12-4 with TRBJ1-1; 8 nucleotides align to TRBD1. The CDR3 has 13 amino acids. J was trimmed by 7 bases and V by 3 bases; bases with no gene match: 4. The DNA of the CDR3 is TGTGCCAGCAGTTTCGGACAGGGCGGTGAAGCTTTCTTT. Translation: CASSFGQGGEAFF.

V is TRBV4-1 and J is TRBJ1-2; 7 positions agree with TRBD1. Trimming cost V 1 base and J 6 bases; bases outside gene matches: 5. The CDR3 loop spans 14 amino acids. Per germline, CDR1 MGHRA and CDR2 YSYEKL. This CDR3 is CASSQVIGTDGYTF. The CDR3 DNA reads TGCGCCAGCAGCCAAGTGATCGGGACAGATGGCTACACCTTC.

This clone showed up just once. This chain uses TRBV12-3 or TRBV12-4 with TRBJ2-3, with D hard to call. The CDR3 sequence is 11 residues long. V dropped 2 bases and J dropped 5 bases, with 2 bases sitting between them. The CDR3, as DNA: TGTGCCAGCAGTTTACTAGATACGCAGTATTTT. Protein: CASSLLDTQYF.

V and J are TRBV28 and TRBJ1-1; 7 nucleotides align to TRBD1. J gave up 3 bases and V 6 bases, and 1 base lay outside the gene matches. Germline V CDR1 and CDR2: MDHEN, SYDVKM. The CDR3 consists of 12 residues. This CDR3 is CASRDRHTEAFF. CDR3 coding DNA: TGTGCCAGCAGGGACAGGCACACTGAAGCTTTCTTT.

The chain recombines TRBV6-5 with TRBJ2-7, with TRBD2 matching over 7 bases. Germline V gives CDR1 MNHEY, CDR2 SVGAGI. This CDR3 comprises 15 residues. Unmatched junction bases numbered 7, after V lost 5 bases and J lost 0 bases. CDR3 bases: TGTGCCAGCAGTACGACTAGCCGAAGCTCCTACGAGCAGTACTTC. Protein product: CASSTTSRSSYEQYF.

The chain combines TRBV12-5 with TRBJ2-7; 8 bases agree with TRBD1. Germline V lookup: CDR1 LGHNT, CDR2 FRNRAP. The CDR3 runs to 14 residues. With 5 bases clipped from V and 5 bases from J, the junction kept 8 bases outside the gene matches. CDR3 nucleotide sequence: TGTGCTAGTGGTACCCCGGACAGGGAGCACGAGCAGTACTTC. Amino acid sequence: CASGTPDREHEQYF.

V and J are TRBV2 and TRBJ2-3; D remains unclear. The CDR3 is 13 amino acids. The germline gives CDR1 SNHLY, CDR2 FYNNEI. Trimming removed 6 bases at V and 5 bases at J, with 12 bases between. In DNA, the CDR3 is TGTGCCAGCAGCCTCCGGAGTGGAGATACGCAGTATTTT. Its translation is CASSLRSGDTQYF.

The J gene is TRBJ1-1, the V gene TRBV6-5, with D perhaps TRBD1 (5 bases). In germline, CDR1 is MNHEY, CDR2 SVGAGI. This CDR3 comprises 15 residues. V was shortened by 2 bases and J by 5 bases, with 15 bases between the two germline ends. CDR3 coding DNA: TGTGCCAGCAGTTACGCCCGACAGCCGCGGACTGAAGCTTTCTTT. Protein sequence: CASSYARQPRTEAFF.

This clone was counted between two and nine times. This chain links TRBV5-1 with TRBJ2-7, with D uncertain. Germline CDR1 reads SGHRS; CDR2 reads YFSETQ. V was clipped by 0 bases and J by 0 bases, with 7 bases between them. The CDR3 loop spans 14 amino acids. The CDR3 is CASSLASTSYEQYF. In DNA form, the CDR3 reads TGCGCCAGCAGCTTGGCGAGTACCTCCTACGAGCAGTACTTC.

V gene TRBV24-1 combines with J gene TRBJ1-5; 7 positions match TRBD1. The CDR3 totals 14 residues. Per germline, CDR1 KGHDR and CDR2 SFDVKD. Unmatched junction bases numbered 6, after V lost 6 bases and J lost 5 bases. The CDR3: CATSTDREYQPQHF. CDR3 nucleotides: TGTGCCACCAGTACCGACAGGGAGTATCAGCCCCAGCATTTT.

V is TRBV9 and J is TRBJ2-1; 10 bases are a match to TRBD2. Germline trimming cut 3 bases from V and 8 bases from J; bases unmatched to any gene: 11. CDR3 length: 16 residues. Germline V gives CDR1 SGDLS, CDR2 YYNGEE. In DNA form, the CDR3 reads TGTGCCAGCAGCGCCTCTAGCGGGAGTGGGTATTATGAGCAGTTCTTC. Residues: CASSASSGSGYYEQFF.

This sequence joins TRBV3-1 (or the pseudogene TRBV3-2) and TRBJ2-1, with a possible D match to TRBD2 (6 bases). The CDR3 has 15 amino acids. Germline assignment: CDR1 LGHDT and CDR2 YNNKEL (reference sequence). V lost 4 bases to trimming and J lost 1 base, with 11 bases between them. CDR3 region: CASSLGTPSYNEQFF. The CDR3 DNA follows: TGTGCCAGCAGCCTCGGGACTCCGTCCTACAATGAGCAGTTCTTC.

This chain joins TRBV10-3 and TRBJ1-6; 11 bases are shared with TRBD1. V dropped 6 bases and J dropped 9; count of bases not matched to a gene: 7. Germline CDR1 is ENHRY and CDR2 is SYGVKD. CDR3 size: 15 residues. The CDR3 DNA reads TGTGCCATCAGCCGGACAGGGGGCCTTGGTTCACCCCTCCACTTT. This codes for CAISRTGGLGSPLHF.

This rearrangement joins TRBV27 to TRBJ1-6, with TRBD1 as a possible D gene (5 bases). The CDR3 runs 13 residues. The V end lost 3 bases, the J end lost 7 bases, and 7 bases lay between the germline ends. Per germline, CDR1 MNHEY and CDR2 SMNVEV (reference sequence). The CDR3 is CASSFQGNSPLHF. The CDR3 bases are TGTGCCAGCAGTTTCCAGGGCAATTCACCCCTCCACTTT.

This chain joins TRBV7-2 and TRBJ2-7; 9 bases are a match to TRBD1. The CDR3 runs to 15 residues. The V segment lost 1 base and the J segment 5 bases; nucleotides outside the gene matches: 6. The germline V gene has CDR1 SGHTA and CDR2 FQGNSA. In DNA, the CDR3 is TGTGCCAGCAGCTTAGAGCCGGGACAGGGCCACGAGCAGTACTTC. It yields the protein CASSLEPGQGHEQYF.

A single count supports this clone. The J gene is TRBJ1-4, the V gene TRBV28; the D gene is possibly TRBD1 (5 bases). V gave up 5 bases and J gave up 8 bases, with 12 bases separating them. The germline V gene encodes CDR1 MDHEN and CDR2 SYDVKM. CDR3 length equals 13 residues. The chain's CDR3 is CASSGRVREKLFF. The CDR3 DNA follows: TGTGCCAGCAGTGGCAGGGTTAGAGAAAAACTGTTTTTT. The variable domain in full, with the rest retrieved from reference TRBV28 and TRBJ1-4, is DVKVTQSSRYLVKRTGEKVFLECVQDMDHENMFWYRQDPGLGLRLIYFSYDVKMKEKGDIPEGYSVSREKKERFSLILESASTNQTSMYLCASSGRVREKLFFGSGTQLSVL.

The chain employs TRBV5-5 and TRBJ2-3; 14 bases agree with TRBD2. V gave up 2 bases and J gave up 4 bases; unmatched junction bases: 9. There are 18 residues in the CDR3. Looked up from germline, CDR1 is SGHKS and CDR2 is YYEKEE (reference sequence). The DNA for the CDR3 is TGTGCCAGCAGCTTACCGGGACTAGCGGGAGTTAGCTCAGATACGCAGTATTTT. Protein: CASSLPGLAGVSSDTQYF.

This rearrangement joins TRBV19 to TRBJ2-5; maybe TRBD2 (6 bases). Looked up from germline, CDR1 is LNHDA and CDR2 is SQIVND (reference sequence). The CDR3 covers 14 residues. Trimming stripped 3 bases from V and 5 bases from J, with 13 bases between. This CDR3 reads CASSIRIGGETQYF. CDR3 in DNA: TGTGCCAGTAGTATCCGCATTGGGGGGGAGACCCAGTACTTC.

The V call is TRBV6-5, the J call TRBJ2-7; 9 bases fit TRBD2. CDR1 and CDR2 (germline): MNHEY, SVGAGI. J lost 4 bases, V lost 6 bases, and 7 bases had no gene match. The CDR3 is 14 residues long. In nucleotides, the CDR3 is TGTGCCAGCAGCCCCGGGACTAGCCTTTACGAGCAGTACTTC. It codes for CASSPGTSLYEQYF.

The chain uses TRBV5-1 and TRBJ2-1; TRBD2 matches 7 bases. The CDR3 is 16 amino acids. V lost 0 bases, J lost 5 bases, and 8 bases stayed unmatched. Germline V gene sequence: CDR1 SGHRS, CDR2 YFSETQ. The CDR3: CASSLGSSGFNNEQFF. DNA of the CDR3: TGCGCCAGCAGCTTGGGGTCTAGCGGCTTTAACAATGAGCAGTTCTTC.

This clone was seen a handful of times. This chain links TRBV5-1 with TRBJ2-3; 11 bases match TRBD2. CDR1 and CDR2 from the germline V gene are SGHRS and YFSETQ. Trimming cost V 4 bases and J 6 bases; bases outside gene matches: 19. This CDR3 contains 19 residues. CDR3 in amino acids: CASSRRTSGSRGKGDTQYF. CDR3 DNA: TGCGCCAGCAGCCGCCGGACTAGCGGGTCCCGGGGCAAAGGGGATACGCAGTATTTT. Filled out from reference TRBV5-1 and TRBJ2-3, the complete variable domain reads KAGVTQTPRYLIKTRGQQVTLSCSPISGHRSVSWYQQTPGQGLQFLFEYFSETQRNKGNFPGRFSGRQFSNSRSEMNVSTLELGDSALYLCASSRRTSGSRGKGDTQYFGPGTRLTVL.

V is TRBV3-1 (or the pseudogene TRBV3-2) and J is TRBJ1-1; D gene uncertain. Germline V lookup: CDR1 LGHDT, CDR2 YNNKEL (reference sequence). V was clipped by 1 base and J by 4 bases, with 10 bases between them. The CDR3 contains 14 residues. The CDR3 protein is CASSQAYIGTEAFF. CDR3 coding DNA: TGTGCCAGCAGCCAAGCCTATATTGGCACTGAAGCTTTCTTT.

J is TRBJ2-1 and V is TRBV5-6, with 13 positions matching TRBD2. Germline V gene sequence: CDR1 SGHDT, CDR2 YYEEEE. The CDR3 contains 16 residues. The trim removed 0 bases at V and 5 bases at J, leaving 2 bases unmatched. CDR3 protein: CASSLAGTSGNNEQFF. The DNA of the CDR3 is TGTGCCAGCAGCTTGGCCGGGACTAGCGGGAACAATGAGCAGTTCTTC.

This clone showed up just a few times. This chain links TRBV7-3 with TRBJ2-2; 8 positions match TRBD2. Per germline, CDR1 SGHTA and CDR2 FQGTGA. This CDR3 region has 15 residues. V lost 5 bases and J lost 3; bases outside the gene matches: 5. The CDR3 reads CASSTGLGDTGELFF. CDR3 nucleotides: TGTGCCAGCAGCACGGGACTAGGGGACACCGGGGAGCTGTTTTTT.

The chain couples TRBV7-9 to TRBJ2-7; 9 nucleotides agree with TRBD1. V was pared by 5 bases and J by 2 bases, with 16 bases of the junction left unmatched. Germline lookup yields CDR1 SEHNR and CDR2 FQNEAQ (reference sequence). The CDR3 sequence is 18 residues long. In DNA form, the CDR3 reads TGTGCCAGCAGCCCCTCGGACAGGGGACTCACACGGCCCTACGAGCAGTACTTC. The encoded protein is CASSPSDRGLTRPYEQYF.

The V and J genes are TRBV3-1 (or the pseudogene TRBV3-2) and TRBJ1-1; D is perhaps TRBD1 (6 bases). The CDR3 length is 14 residues. The germline gives CDR1 LGHDT, CDR2 YNNKEL (reference sequence). Trimming shortened V by 3 bases and J by 4 bases, and 12 bases separated the two germline ends. This chain's CDR3 is CASSQADSSTEAFF. Here the CDR3 DNA reads TGTGCCAGCAGCCAGGCGGACAGTTCCACTGAAGCTTTCTTT.

The V call is TRBV19, the J call TRBJ1-2, with 10 positions matching TRBD1. Trimming cost V 3 bases and J 6 bases; bases outside gene matches: 4. This CDR3 contains 14 residues. Per germline, CDR1 LNHDA and CDR2 SQIVND (reference sequence). The CDR3, as DNA: TGTGCCAGTAGTATCGACAGGGGGCGCAATGGCTACACCTTC. It codes for CASSIDRGRNGYTF. Complete variable domain (other parts from reference TRBV19 and TRBJ1-2): DGGITQSPKYLFRKEGQNVTLSCEQNLNHDAMYWYRQDPGQGLRLIYYSQIVNDFQKGDIAEGYSVSREKKESFPLTVTSAQKNPTAFYLCASSIDRGRNGYTFGSGTRLTVV.

J is TRBJ1-3 and V is TRBV29-1; unclear D gene. There are 16 residues in the CDR3. V lost 3 bases and J lost 3, with 18 bases in between. Per germline, CDR1 SQVTM and CDR2 ANQGSEA. DNA for the CDR3: TGCAGCGTTGAGGAGTTTGATTTGCTTGGTGGAAACACCATATATTTT. As protein: CSVEEFDLLGGNTIYF.

This chain joins TRBV7-2 and TRBJ1-2; the match to TRBD1 covers 7 bases. The CDR3 runs 16 residues. J was trimmed by 1 base and V by 4 bases; bases with no gene match: 9. CDR1 and CDR2 (germline): SGHTA, FQGNSA. CDR3 DNA: TGTGCCAGCAGCTCGTCCTCCGGGACAGTTAACTATGGCTACACCTTC. Translated, it gives CASSSSSGTVNYGYTF. Together with reference TRBV7-2 and TRBJ1-2, the CDR3 gives the full variable domain: GAGVSQSPSNKVTEKGKDVELRCDPISGHTALYWYRQSLGQGLEFLIYFQGNSAPDKSGLPSDRFSAERTGGSVSTLTIQRTQQEDSAVYLCASSSSSGTVNYGYTFGSGTRLTVV.

This chain joins TRBV19 and TRBJ1-2; TRBD1 matches at 9 bases. The CDR3 covers 15 residues. V was pared by 2 bases and J by 2 bases, with 3 bases of the junction left unmatched. The germline V gene encodes CDR1 LNHDA and CDR2 SQIVND (reference sequence). The CDR3 nucleotides read TGTGCCAGTAGTATAACCGGGACAGGGAACTATGGCTACACCTTC. Its translation: CASSITGTGNYGYTF.